The sequence of this TCR beta chain was determined in a study of CD8 T cells in ankylosing spondylitis. Study-wide results and limits: Among TCR beta sequences, a motif of eight highly homologous variants appeared characteristic of ankylosing spondylitis blood.

TCRdb fed the 5' RACE reads into MiXCR, producing one record per CDR3 protein. This sample has 330,000 or so distinct CDR3 sequences, with around 7.6% found just once. This clonotype has a handful of counts. Its antigen is not known. This CDR3 spans 14 amino acids. Deletions cut 3 bases from V and 2 bases from J, with 13 bases between. Germline values: CDR1 DFQATT, CDR2 SNEGSKA (reference sequence). The chain carries TRBV20-1 and TRBJ2-5; TRBD1 or TRBD2 may be the D gene (5 bases each). The sample was blood, either unsorted or a sorted T cell fraction (not recorded which). This receptor was taken from a male donor with ankylosing spondylitis. For the CDR3, the DNA is TGCAGTGCTAGCCCGGGGCTGATTCAAGAGACCCAGTACTTC. It codes for CSASPGLIQETQYF.